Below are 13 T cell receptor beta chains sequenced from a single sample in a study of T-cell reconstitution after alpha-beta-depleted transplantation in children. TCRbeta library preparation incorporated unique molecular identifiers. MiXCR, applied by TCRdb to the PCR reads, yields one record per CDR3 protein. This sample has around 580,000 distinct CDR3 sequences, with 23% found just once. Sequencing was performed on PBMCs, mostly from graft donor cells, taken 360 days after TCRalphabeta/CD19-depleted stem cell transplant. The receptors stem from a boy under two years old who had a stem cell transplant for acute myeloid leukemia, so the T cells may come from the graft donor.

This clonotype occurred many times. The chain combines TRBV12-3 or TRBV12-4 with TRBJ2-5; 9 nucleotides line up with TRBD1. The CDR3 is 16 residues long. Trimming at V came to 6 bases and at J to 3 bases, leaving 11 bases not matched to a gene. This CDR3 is CASSTPTGGGEETQYF. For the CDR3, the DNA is TGTGCCAGCAGCACCCCGACAGGGGGGGGGGAAGAGACCCAGTACTTC.

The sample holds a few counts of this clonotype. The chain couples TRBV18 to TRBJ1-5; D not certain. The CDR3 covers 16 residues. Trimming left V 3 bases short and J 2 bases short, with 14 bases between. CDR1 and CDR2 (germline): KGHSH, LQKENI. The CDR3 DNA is TGTGCCAGCTCACCCGCTCCGGGCCGCGGCAATCAGCCCCAGCATTTT. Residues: CASSPAPGRGNQPQHF.

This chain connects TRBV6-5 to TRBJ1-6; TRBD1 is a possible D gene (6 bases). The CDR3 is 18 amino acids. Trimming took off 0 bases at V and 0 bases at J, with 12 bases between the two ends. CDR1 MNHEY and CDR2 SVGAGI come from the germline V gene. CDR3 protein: CASSYSGGPSSYNSPLHF. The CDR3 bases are TGTGCCAGCAGTTACTCGGGGGGGCCCAGCTCCTATAATTCACCCCTCCACTTT.

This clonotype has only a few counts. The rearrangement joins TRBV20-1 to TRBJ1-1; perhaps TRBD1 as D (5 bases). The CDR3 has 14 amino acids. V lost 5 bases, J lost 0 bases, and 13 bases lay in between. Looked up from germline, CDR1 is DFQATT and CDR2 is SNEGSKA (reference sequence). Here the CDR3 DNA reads TGCAGTGCTCGTTCAGGGTCGATGAACACTGAAGCTTTCTTT. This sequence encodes CSARSGSMNTEAFF.

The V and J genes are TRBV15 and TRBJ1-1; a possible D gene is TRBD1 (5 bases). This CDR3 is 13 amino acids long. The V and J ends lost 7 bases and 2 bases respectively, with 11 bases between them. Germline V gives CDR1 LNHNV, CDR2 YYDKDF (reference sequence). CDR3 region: CATTQGLNTEAFF. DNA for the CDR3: TGTGCCACCACCCAGGGCCTTAACACTGAAGCTTTCTTT. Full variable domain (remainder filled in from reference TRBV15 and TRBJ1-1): DAMVIQNPRYQVTQFGKPVTLSCSQTLNHNVMYWYQQKSSQAPKLLFHYYDKDFNNEADTPDNFQSRRPNTSFCFLDIRSPGLGDTAMYLCATTQGLNTEAFFGQGTRLTVV.

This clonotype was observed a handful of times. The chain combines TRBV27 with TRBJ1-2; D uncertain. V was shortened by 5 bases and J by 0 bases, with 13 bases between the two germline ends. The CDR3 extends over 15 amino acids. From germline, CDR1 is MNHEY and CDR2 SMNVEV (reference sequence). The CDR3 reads CASSTRPDTNYGYTF. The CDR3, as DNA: TGTGCCAGCAGTACCAGACCGGATACTAACTATGGCTACACCTTC.

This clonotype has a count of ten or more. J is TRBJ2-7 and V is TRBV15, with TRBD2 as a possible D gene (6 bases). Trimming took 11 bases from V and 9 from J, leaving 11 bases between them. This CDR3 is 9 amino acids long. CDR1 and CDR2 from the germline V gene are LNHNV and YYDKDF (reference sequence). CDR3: CASKEGQYF. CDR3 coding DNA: TGTGCCTCTAAGGAGGGGCAGTACTTC.

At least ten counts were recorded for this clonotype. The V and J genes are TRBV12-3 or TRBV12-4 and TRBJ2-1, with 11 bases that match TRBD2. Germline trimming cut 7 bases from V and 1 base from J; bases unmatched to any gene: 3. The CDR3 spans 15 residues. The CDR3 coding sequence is TGTGCCAGCACCAGACTAGCGGGGTCCTACAATGAGCAGTTCTTC. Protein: CASTRLAGSYNEQFF.

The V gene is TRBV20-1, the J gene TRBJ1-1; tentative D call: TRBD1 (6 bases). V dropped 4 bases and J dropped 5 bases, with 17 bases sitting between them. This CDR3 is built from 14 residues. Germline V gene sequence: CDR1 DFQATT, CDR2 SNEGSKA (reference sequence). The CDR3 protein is CSATPRGIRTEAFF. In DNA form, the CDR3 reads TGCAGTGCTACCCCCAGGGGAATACGAACTGAAGCTTTCTTT.

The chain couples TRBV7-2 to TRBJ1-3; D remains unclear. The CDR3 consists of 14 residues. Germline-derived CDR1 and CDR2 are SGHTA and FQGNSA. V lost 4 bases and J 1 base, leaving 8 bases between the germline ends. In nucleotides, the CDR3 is TGTGCCAGCAGCTCACAATTGTCTGGAAACACCATATATTTT. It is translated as CASSSQLSGNTIYF.

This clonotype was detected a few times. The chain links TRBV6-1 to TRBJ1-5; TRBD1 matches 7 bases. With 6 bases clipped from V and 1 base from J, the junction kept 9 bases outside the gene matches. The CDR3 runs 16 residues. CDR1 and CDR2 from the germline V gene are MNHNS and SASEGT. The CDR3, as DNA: TGTGCCAGCAGCGCACAGGGGCGGTGGAGCAATCAGCCCCAGCATTTT. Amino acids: CASSAQGRWSNQPQHF.

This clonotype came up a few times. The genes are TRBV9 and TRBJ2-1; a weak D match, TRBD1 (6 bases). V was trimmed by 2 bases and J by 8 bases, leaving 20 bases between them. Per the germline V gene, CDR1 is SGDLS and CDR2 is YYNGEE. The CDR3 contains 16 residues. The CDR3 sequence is CASSVRGTGPADEQFF. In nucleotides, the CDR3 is TGTGCCAGCAGCGTGAGGGGGACGGGGCCGGCGGATGAGCAGTTCTTC.

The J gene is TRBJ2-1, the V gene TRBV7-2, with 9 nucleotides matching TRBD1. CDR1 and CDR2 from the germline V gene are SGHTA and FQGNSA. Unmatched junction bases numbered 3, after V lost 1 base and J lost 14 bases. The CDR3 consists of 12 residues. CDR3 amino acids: CASSLGGTGKFF. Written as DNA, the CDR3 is TGTGCCAGCAGCTTAGGAGGGACAGGGAAGTTCTTC. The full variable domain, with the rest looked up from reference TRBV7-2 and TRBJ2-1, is GAGVSQSPSNKVTEKGKDVELRCDPISGHTALYWYRQSLGQGLEFLIYFQGNSAPDKSGLPSDRFSAERTGGSVSTLTIQRTQQEDSAVYLCASSLGGTGKFFGPGTRLTVL.